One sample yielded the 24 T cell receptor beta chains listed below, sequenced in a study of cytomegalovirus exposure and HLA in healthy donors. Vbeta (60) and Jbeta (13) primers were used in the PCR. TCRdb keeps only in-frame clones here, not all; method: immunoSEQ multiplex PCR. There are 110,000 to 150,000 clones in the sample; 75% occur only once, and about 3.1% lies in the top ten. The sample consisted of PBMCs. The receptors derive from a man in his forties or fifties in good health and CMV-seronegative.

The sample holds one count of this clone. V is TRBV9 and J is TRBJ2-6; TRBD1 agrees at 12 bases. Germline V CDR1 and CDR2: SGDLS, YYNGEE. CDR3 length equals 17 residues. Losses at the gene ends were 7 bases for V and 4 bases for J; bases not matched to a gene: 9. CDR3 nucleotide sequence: TGTGCCAGCTCTTGGGGACAGGGGGCGCTGGGGGCCAACGTCCTGACTTTC. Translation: CASSWGQGALGANVLTF. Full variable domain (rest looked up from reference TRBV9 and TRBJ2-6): DSGVTQTPKHLITATGQRVTLRCSPRSGDLSVYWYQQSLDQGLQFLIQYYNGEERAKGNILERFSAQQFPDLHSELNLSSLELGDSALYFCASSWGQGALGANVLTFGAGSRLTVL.

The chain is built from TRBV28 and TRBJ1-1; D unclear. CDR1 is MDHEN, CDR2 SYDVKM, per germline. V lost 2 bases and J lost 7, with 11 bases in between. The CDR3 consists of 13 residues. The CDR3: CASSLVNGGEAFF. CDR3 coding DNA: TGTGCCAGCAGTTTAGTGAATGGCGGTGAAGCTTTCTTT.

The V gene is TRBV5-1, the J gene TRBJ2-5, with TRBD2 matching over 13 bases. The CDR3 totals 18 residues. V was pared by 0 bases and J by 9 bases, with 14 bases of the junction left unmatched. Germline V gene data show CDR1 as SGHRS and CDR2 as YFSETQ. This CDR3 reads CASSLATSGRATRAAQYF. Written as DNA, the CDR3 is TGCGCCAGCAGCTTGGCTACTAGCGGGAGGGCAACTAGAGCGGCCCAGTACTTC. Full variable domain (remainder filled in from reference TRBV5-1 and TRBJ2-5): KAGVTQTPRYLIKTRGQQVTLSCSPISGHRSVSWYQQTPGQGLQFLFEYFSETQRNKGNFPGRFSGRQFSNSRSEMNVSTLELGDSALYLCASSLATSGRATRAAQYFGPGTRLLVL.

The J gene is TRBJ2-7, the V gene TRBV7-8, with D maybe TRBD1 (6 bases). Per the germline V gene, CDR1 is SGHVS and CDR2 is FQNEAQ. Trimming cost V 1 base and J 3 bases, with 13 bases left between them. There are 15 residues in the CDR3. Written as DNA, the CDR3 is TGTGCCAGCAGCTTAGTTCCGAACAGGGTCTACGAGCAGTACTTC. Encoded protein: CASSLVPNRVYEQYF.

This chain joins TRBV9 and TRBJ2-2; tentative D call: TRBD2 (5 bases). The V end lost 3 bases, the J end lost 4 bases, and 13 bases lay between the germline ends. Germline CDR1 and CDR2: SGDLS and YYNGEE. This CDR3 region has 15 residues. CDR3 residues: CASSAQLGTTGELFF. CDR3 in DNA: TGTGCCAGCAGCGCCCAACTAGGAACCACCGGGGAGCTGTTTTTT.

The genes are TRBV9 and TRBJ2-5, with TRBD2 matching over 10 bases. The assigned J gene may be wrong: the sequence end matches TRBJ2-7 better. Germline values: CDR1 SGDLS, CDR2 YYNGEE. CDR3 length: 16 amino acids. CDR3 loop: CASSVTWTSGSYEQYF. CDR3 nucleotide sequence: TGTGCCAGCAGCGTAACCTGGACTAGCGGCTCCTACGAGCAGTACTTC.

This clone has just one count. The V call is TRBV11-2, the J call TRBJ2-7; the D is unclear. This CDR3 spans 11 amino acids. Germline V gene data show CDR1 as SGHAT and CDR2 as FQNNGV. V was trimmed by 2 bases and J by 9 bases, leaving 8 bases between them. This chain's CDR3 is CASSLMRGQYF. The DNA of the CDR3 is TGTGCCAGCAGCTTAATGCGCGGGCAGTACTTC.

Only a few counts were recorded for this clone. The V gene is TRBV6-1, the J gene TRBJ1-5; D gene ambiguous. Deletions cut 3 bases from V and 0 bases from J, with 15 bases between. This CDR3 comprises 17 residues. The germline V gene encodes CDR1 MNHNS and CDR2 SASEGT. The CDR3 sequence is CASSDRRGRDSNQPQHF. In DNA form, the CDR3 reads TGTGCCAGCAGTGACCGCCGCGGCCGTGATAGCAATCAGCCCCAGCATTTT.

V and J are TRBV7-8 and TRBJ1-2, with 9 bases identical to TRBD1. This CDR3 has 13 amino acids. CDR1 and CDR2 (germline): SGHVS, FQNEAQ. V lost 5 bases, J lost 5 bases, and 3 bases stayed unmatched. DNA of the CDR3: TGTGCCAGCAGCCACAGGGGGCCTTATGGCTACACCTTC. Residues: CASSHRGPYGYTF.

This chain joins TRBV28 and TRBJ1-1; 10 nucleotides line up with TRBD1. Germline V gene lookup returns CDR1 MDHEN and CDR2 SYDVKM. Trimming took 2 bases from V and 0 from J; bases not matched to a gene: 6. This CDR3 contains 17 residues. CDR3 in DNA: TGTGCCAGCAGTTTACCCCGGACAGGGGGGGTGAACACTGAAGCTTTCTTT. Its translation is CASSLPRTGGVNTEAFF.

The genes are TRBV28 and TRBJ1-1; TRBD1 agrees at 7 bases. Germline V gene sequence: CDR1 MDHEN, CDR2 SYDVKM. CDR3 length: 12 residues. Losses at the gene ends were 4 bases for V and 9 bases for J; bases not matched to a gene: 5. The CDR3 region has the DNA TGTGCCAGCAGTTCAAACAGGGGCCAAGCTTTCTTT. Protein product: CASSSNRGQAFF.

The CDR3 is CAWSVHLGQGAGRQYF. The CDR3, as DNA: TGTGCCTGGAGTGTACATTTAGGACAGGGGGCAGGGAGGCAGTACTTC. The chain employs TRBV30 and TRBJ2-7; TRBD1 matches at 11 bases. V was pared by 0 bases and J by 9 bases, with 13 bases of the junction left unmatched. This CDR3 is built from 16 residues. The germline V gene has CDR1 GTSNPN and CDR2 SVGIG (reference sequence).

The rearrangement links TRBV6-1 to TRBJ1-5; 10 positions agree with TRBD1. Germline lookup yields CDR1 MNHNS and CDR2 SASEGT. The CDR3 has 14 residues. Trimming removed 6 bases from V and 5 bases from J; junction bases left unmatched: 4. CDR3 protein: CASRGTGAYQPQHF. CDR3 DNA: TGTGCCAGCAGGGGGACAGGGGCATATCAGCCCCAGCATTTT.

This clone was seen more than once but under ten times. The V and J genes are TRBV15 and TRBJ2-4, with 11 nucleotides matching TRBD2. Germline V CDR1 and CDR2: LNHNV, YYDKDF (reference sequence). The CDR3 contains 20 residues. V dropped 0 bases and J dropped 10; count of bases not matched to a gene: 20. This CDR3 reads CATSRDQGSGGALLPRIQYF. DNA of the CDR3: TGTGCCACCAGCAGAGATCAGGGTAGCGGGGGGGCCTTGCTACCCAGGATTCAGTACTTC.

CDR3 in DNA: TGTGCCAGAAGCTTGAAGGGAGGGCAGTTCCGGGACTATGGCTACACCTTC. It is translated as CARSLKGGQFRDYGYTF. The chain links TRBV5-3 to TRBJ1-2; D gene uncertain. TRBV5-3 has ORF status, its function being uncertain. V dropped 1 base and J dropped 3 bases, with 19 bases sitting between them. The CDR3 is 17 residues long.

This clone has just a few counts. For the CDR3, the DNA is TGTGCCTCAGGACAGGCCTCCTACGAGCAGTACTTC. The encoded protein is CASGQASYEQYF. The chain combines TRBV6-5 with TRBJ2-7; 7 bases map to TRBD1. The V segment lost 11 bases and the J segment 0 bases; nucleotides outside the gene matches: 4. The CDR3 consists of 12 residues. CDR1 and CDR2 from the germline V gene are MNHEY and SVGAGI.

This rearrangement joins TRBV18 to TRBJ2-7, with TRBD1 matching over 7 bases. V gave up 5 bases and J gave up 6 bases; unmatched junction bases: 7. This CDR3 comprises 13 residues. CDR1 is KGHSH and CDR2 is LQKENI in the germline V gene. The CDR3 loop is CASSLGQLREQYF. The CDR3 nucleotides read TGTGCCAGCTCATTGGGACAGCTCCGCGAGCAGTACTTC. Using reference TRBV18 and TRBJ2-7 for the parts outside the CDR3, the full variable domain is NAGVMQNPRHLVRRRGQEARLRCSPMKGHSHVYWYRQLPEEGLKFMVYLQKENIIDESGMPKERFSAEFPKEGPSILRIQQVVRGDSAAYFCASSLGQLREQYFGPGTRLTVT.

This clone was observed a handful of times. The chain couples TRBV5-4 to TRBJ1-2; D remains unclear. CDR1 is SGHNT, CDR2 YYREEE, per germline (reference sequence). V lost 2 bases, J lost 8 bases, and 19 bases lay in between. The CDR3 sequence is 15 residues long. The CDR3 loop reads CASSFPDFGSGGYTF. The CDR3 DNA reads TGTGCCAGCAGCTTCCCCGACTTCGGTAGCGGGGGCTACACCTTC.

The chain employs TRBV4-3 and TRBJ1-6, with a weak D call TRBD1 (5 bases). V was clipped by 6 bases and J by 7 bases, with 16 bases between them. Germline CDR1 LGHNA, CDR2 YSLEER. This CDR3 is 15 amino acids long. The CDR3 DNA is TGCGCCAGCAGGGACCCTCAGGGCAGCAATTCACCCCTCCACTTT. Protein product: CASRDPQGSNSPLHF.

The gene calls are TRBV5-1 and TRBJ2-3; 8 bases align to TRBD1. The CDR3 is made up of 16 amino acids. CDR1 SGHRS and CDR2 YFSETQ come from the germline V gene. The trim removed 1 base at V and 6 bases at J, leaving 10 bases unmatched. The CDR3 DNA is TGCGCCAGCAGCTTGCTGGCAGGGGGCCACCTGGATACGCAGTATTTT. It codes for CASSLLAGGHLDTQYF.

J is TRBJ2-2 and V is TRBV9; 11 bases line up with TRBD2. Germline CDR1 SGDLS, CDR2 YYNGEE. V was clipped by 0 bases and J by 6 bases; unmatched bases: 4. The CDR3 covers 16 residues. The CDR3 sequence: CASSVEDSGGAGELFF. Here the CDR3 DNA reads TGTGCCAGCAGCGTAGAGGATAGCGGGGGGGCCGGGGAGCTGTTTTTT.

CDR3: CASSPRAGQEVYNEQFF. DNA of the CDR3: TGTGCCAGCAGCCCCCGGGCGGGGCAAGAGGTATACAATGAGCAGTTCTTC. J is TRBJ2-1 and V is TRBV9; D may be TRBD2 (6 bases). The CDR3 sequence is 17 residues long. Per the germline V gene, CDR1 is SGDLS and CDR2 is YYNGEE. The V end lost 4 bases, the J end lost 4 bases, and 21 bases lay between the germline ends.

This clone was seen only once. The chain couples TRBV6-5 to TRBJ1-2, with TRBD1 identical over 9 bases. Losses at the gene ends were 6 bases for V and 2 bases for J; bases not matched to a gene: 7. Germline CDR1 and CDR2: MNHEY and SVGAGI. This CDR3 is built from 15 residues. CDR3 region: CASRPATGGNYGYTF. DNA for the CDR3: TGTGCCAGCAGGCCCGCGACAGGGGGGAACTATGGCTACACCTTC.

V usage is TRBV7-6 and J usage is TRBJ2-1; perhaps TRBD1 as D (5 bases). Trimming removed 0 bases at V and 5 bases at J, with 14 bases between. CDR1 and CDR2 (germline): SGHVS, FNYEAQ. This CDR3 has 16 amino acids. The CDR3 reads CASSLAPGGANNEQFF. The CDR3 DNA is TGTGCCAGCAGCTTAGCCCCGGGTGGGGCTAACAATGAGCAGTTCTTC.